This T cell receptor (beta chain) was identified in a study of T cell responses to AZD1222 COVID-19 vaccine. Second-dose groups at about 4 or about 12 weeks were pooled. In its sample, this clone was seen a few times. V lost 4 bases and J lost 1; bases outside the gene matches: 8. Germline loops: CDR1 MNHEY, CDR2 SMNVEV (reference sequence). The CDR3 is made up of 16 amino acids. Assay used: immunoSEQ multiplex PCR; TCRdb lists only in-frame clones, some missing. Here the sample spans some 25,000 clones, 70% to 90% being singletons. The chain combines TRBV27 with TRBJ2-3; 7 nucleotides match TRBD2. Source: peripheral blood, taken 28 days after the second AZD1222 dose. This receptor was taken from an adult who received the AZD1222 COVID-19 vaccine. This CDR3 reads CASSWGGFSRTDTQYF. The CDR3 DNA sequence: TGTGCCAGCAGTTGGGGGGGGTTTAGCCGCACAGATACGCAGTATTTT.